One and the same sample provided the 30 T cell receptor beta chains below, sequenced in a study of cytomegalovirus exposure and HLA in healthy donors. PCR employed 60 Vbeta and 13 Jbeta primers. Clones were sequenced by immunoSEQ multiplex PCR, and TCRdb holds only the in-frame ones, with some missing. The data hold roughly 110,000 clones, with roughly 82% observed a single time. Sequenced material: PBMCs. These receptors were taken from a young man in good health and CMV-seropositive.

The V call is TRBV19, the J call TRBJ2-7, with 9 nucleotides matching TRBD2. Germline V gives CDR1 LNHDA, CDR2 SQIVND (reference sequence). J was trimmed by 3 bases and V by 0 bases; bases with no gene match: 3. The CDR3 has 15 residues. The CDR3 nucleotides read TGTGCCAGTAGTATAGATGGCGGGGGGGTCTACGAGCAGTACTTC. Its protein is CASSIDGGGVYEQYF.

The chain employs TRBV10-3 and TRBJ2-7; D ambiguous. V dropped 5 bases and J dropped 0 bases, with 5 bases sitting between them. Germline-derived CDR1 and CDR2 are ENHRY and SYGVKD. There are 12 residues in the CDR3. DNA of the CDR3: TGTGCCATCAGTAAGAGCTCCTACGAGCAGTACTTC. As protein: CAISKSSYEQYF.

The chain combines TRBV7-9 with TRBJ1-6; no reliable D call. This CDR3 contains 15 residues. CDR1 SEHNR and CDR2 FQNEAQ come from the germline V gene (reference sequence). V was clipped by 5 bases and J by 8 bases, with 16 bases between them. CDR3 DNA: TGTGCCAGCAGCCGCTTAGAGGGATTGCATTCACCCCTCCACTTT. It yields the protein CASSRLEGLHSPLHF. The entire variable domain, with the rest obtained from reference TRBV7-9 and TRBJ1-6, is as follows: DTGVSQNPRHKITKRGQNVTFRCDPISEHNRLYWYRQTLGQGPEFLTYFQNEAQLEKSRLLSDRFSAERPKGSFSTLEIQRTEQGDSAMYLCASSRLEGLHSPLHFGNGTRLTVT.

This clone was counted a single time. The genes are TRBV18 and TRBJ2-7; 7 positions match TRBD1. The germline V gene has CDR1 KGHSH and CDR2 LQKENI. With 1 base clipped from V and 3 bases from J, the junction kept 3 bases outside the gene matches. The CDR3 has 14 residues. CDR3 bases: TGTGCCAGCTCACCACTAGACAGGGTCTACGAGCAGTACTTC. It encodes CASSPLDRVYEQYF.

V gene TRBV6-5 combines with J gene TRBJ2-2, with 8 bases identical to TRBD1. Losses at the gene ends were 4 bases for V and 7 bases for J; bases not matched to a gene: 8. The germline CDR1 and CDR2 sequences are MNHEY and SVGAGI. The CDR3 is made up of 15 amino acids. In DNA, the CDR3 is TGTGCCAGCAGTTCTCAGGGGGCGCAGGACGGGGAGCTGTTTTTT. This codes for CASSSQGAQDGELFF.

The chain employs TRBV21-1 and TRBJ2-1; the D call in the table, TRBD1, was not verified against the DNA. TRBV21-1 is assigned pseudogene status. The CDR3 runs 22 residues. In DNA form, the CDR3 reads TGTGCCAGCAGCCTAATGTCTTTGCCGGGACAGGGGCATCCTAATATCTACAATGAGCAGTTCTTC. Translated: CASSLMSLPGQGHPNIYNEQFF.

This CDR3 is CSVGQGNQPQHF. In nucleotides, the CDR3 is TGCAGCGTTGGGCAGGGGAATCAGCCCCAGCATTTT. This chain connects TRBV29-1 to TRBJ1-5; perhaps TRBD1 as D (6 bases). The V end lost 4 bases, the J end lost 4 bases, and 8 bases lay between the germline ends. There are 12 residues in the CDR3. Germline V gives CDR1 SQVTM, CDR2 ANQGSEA.

This clone came up a few times. This rearrangement joins TRBV4-1 to TRBJ1-2; D ambiguous. The CDR3 extends over 15 amino acids. The V and J ends lost 0 bases and 6 bases respectively, with 14 bases between them. Germline loops: CDR1 MGHRA, CDR2 YSYEKL. In DNA form, the CDR3 reads TGCGCCAGCAGCCAAGACCGGGTGTGGCGTGATGGCTACACCTTC. It is translated as CASSQDRVWRDGYTF.

This clone was counted a few times. The gene calls are TRBV10-3 and TRBJ2-5, with D perhaps matching TRBD2 (7 bases). The J call may be mistaken, given a closer DNA end match to TRBJ2-7. Germline values: CDR1 ENHRY, CDR2 SYGVKD. This CDR3 comprises 15 residues. The CDR3 DNA follows: TGTGCCATCAGTGATAGGGGGGGGAAAACCTACGAGCAGTACTTC. Its protein product is CAISDRGGKTYEQYF.

The rearrangement uses TRBV10-2 and TRBJ2-3, with D tentatively TRBD2 (6 bases). The CDR3 is 19 amino acids. V shed 8 bases and J shed 1 base, with 28 bases lying between them. Looked up from germline, CDR1 is WSHSY and CDR2 is SAAADI. This chain's CDR3 is CASGPWFRVGGERTDTQYF. CDR3 coding DNA: TGCGCCAGCGGCCCCTGGTTCCGTGTAGGCGGGGAGCGCACAGATACGCAGTATTTT.

The chain recombines TRBV11-3 with TRBJ2-3; D ambiguous. This CDR3 contains 14 residues. CDR1 and CDR2 (germline): SGHNT, YENEEA. Trimming took off 3 bases at V and 0 bases at J, with 7 bases between the two ends. The CDR3 nucleotides are TGTGCCAGCAGCTTTGGGCCTAGCACAGATACGCAGTATTTT. Protein product: CASSFGPSTDTQYF.

The V and J genes are TRBV27 and TRBJ2-3, with TRBD2 matching over 12 bases. CDR3 length: 17 residues. Per the germline V gene, CDR1 is MNHEY and CDR2 is SMNVEV (reference sequence). The ends lost 3 bases at V and 5 bases at J; junction bases unmatched: 9. The chain's CDR3 is CASSFLASGGDIDTQYF. The CDR3 coding sequence is TGTGCCAGCAGTTTTTTGGCTAGCGGGGGGGATATAGATACGCAGTATTTT.

This CDR3 reads CASTSGTGSGKLFF. CDR3 bases: TGCGCCAGCACCTCCGGGACAGGATCTGGAAAACTGTTTTTT. V is TRBV5-1 and J is TRBJ1-4, with TRBD1 matching 8 bases. Germline V gene sequence: CDR1 SGHRS, CDR2 YFSETQ. The CDR3 runs 14 residues. J lost 10 bases, V lost 6 bases, and 11 bases had no gene match.

This chain links TRBV19 with TRBJ1-5, with TRBD1 matching 8 bases. CDR1 is LNHDA, CDR2 SQIVND, per germline (reference sequence). There are 14 residues in the CDR3. V lost 10 bases to trimming and J lost 4 bases; unmatched junction nucleotides: 9. The DNA of the CDR3 is TGTGCCACCGCGGGGACAGGCGGAAATCAGCCCCAGCATTTT. It specifies CATAGTGGNQPQHF.

The CDR3 sequence is CAWGGTAHEKLFF. For the CDR3, the DNA is TGTGCCTGGGGGGGGACAGCTCATGAAAAACTGTTTTTT. The chain employs TRBV30 and TRBJ1-4; TRBD1 agrees at 7 bases. Unmatched junction bases numbered 6, after V lost 5 bases and J lost 6 bases. The CDR3 length is 13 residues. The germline V gene encodes CDR1 GTSNPN and CDR2 SVGIG (reference sequence).

This clone was observed a few times. The J gene is TRBJ1-1, the V gene TRBV5-6, with D uncertain. This CDR3 contains 14 residues. V was trimmed by 0 bases and J by 1 base, leaving 7 bases between them. Germline V gene lookup returns CDR1 SGHDT and CDR2 YYEEEE. CDR3 loop: CASSLGGKNTEAFF. CDR3 sequence (DNA): TGTGCCAGCAGCTTGGGAGGTAAGAACACTGAAGCTTTCTTT. The variable domain in full, with the rest retrieved from reference TRBV5-6 and TRBJ1-1, is DAGVTQSPTHLIKTRGQQVTLRCSPKSGHDTVSWYQQALGQGPQFIFQYYEEEERQRGNFPDRFSGHQFPNYSSELNVNALLLGDSALYLCASSLGGKNTEAFFGQGTRLTVV.

The V and J genes are TRBV5-8 and TRBJ1-6, with 7 nucleotides matching TRBD1. CDR1 is SGHTS, CDR2 YDEGEE, per germline. This CDR3 has 13 amino acids. The J segment lost 8 bases and the V segment lost 6 bases, leaving 5 bases of the junction unmatched. The CDR3 loop reads CASTRQGYSPLHF. The CDR3 DNA is TGTGCCAGCACCCGACAGGGATATTCACCCCTCCACTTT.

The V call is TRBV6-6, the J call TRBJ1-1, with TRBD1 matching 8 bases. The CDR3 has 14 residues. V lost 5 bases to trimming and J lost 2 bases; unmatched junction nucleotides: 4. CDR1 is MNHNY and CDR2 is SVGAGI in the germline V gene (reference sequence). The CDR3 coding sequence is TGTGCCAGCAGTCGGGACAGGAGAAACACTGAAGCTTTCTTT. It translates to CASSRDRRNTEAFF.

This clone appeared a single time. J is TRBJ2-5 and V is TRBV4-2, with D maybe TRBD1 (6 bases). This CDR3 is 14 amino acids long. V dropped 6 bases and J dropped 1 base, with 12 bases sitting between them. CDR1 is LGHNA, CDR2 YNFKEQ, per germline. CDR3: CASRKGVGQETQYF. DNA for the CDR3: TGTGCCAGCAGAAAGGGGGTTGGCCAAGAGACCCAGTACTTC.

The chain recombines TRBV30 with TRBJ1-2; 8 nucleotides match TRBD1. The CDR3 spans 13 residues. V dropped 1 base and J dropped 8; count of bases not matched to a gene: 6. The germline V gene has CDR1 GTSNPN and CDR2 SVGIG (reference sequence). In DNA, the CDR3 is TGTGCCTGGAGTGAGGGGGACAGGACGGGCTACACCTTC. Translated, it gives CAWSEGDRTGYTF. Variable domain in full (rest from reference TRBV30 and TRBJ1-2): SQTIHQWPATLVQPVGSPLSLECTVEGTSNPNLYWYRQAAGRGLQLLFYSVGIGQISSEVPQNLSASRPQDRQFILSSKKLLLSDSGFYLCAWSEGDRTGYTFGSGTRLTVV.

The chain couples TRBV11-3 to TRBJ2-7; 15 positions match TRBD2. Trimming at V came to 5 bases and at J to 2 bases, leaving 7 bases not matched to a gene. There are 17 residues in the CDR3. Germline CDR1 SGHNT, CDR2 YENEEA. CDR3 coding DNA: TGTGCCAGCAGCCTAGGGACTAGCGGGGGGCCACCCTACGAGCAGTACTTC. It specifies CASSLGTSGGPPYEQYF.

This clone was seen a single time. The chain is built from TRBV6-5 and TRBJ2-2, with D maybe TRBD1 (6 bases). Germline loops: CDR1 MNHEY, CDR2 SVGAGI. This CDR3 spans 15 amino acids. Trimming removed 6 bases at V and 2 bases at J, with 13 bases between. The CDR3: CASRQGRHNTGELFF. The CDR3 DNA follows: TGTGCCAGCAGACAGGGACGGCACAACACCGGGGAGCTGTTTTTT.

The CDR3 coding sequence is TGTGCCAGCTCACCCGACAGCTACAATCAGCCCCAGCATTTT. Translated, it gives CASSPDSYNQPQHF. The chain has TRBV18 and TRBJ1-5; possibly TRBD1 for D (5 bases). CDR1 and CDR2 from the germline V gene are KGHSH and LQKENI. V lost 3 bases to trimming and J lost 3 bases, with 9 bases between them. The CDR3 is 14 amino acids.

J is TRBJ2-3 and V is TRBV5-1; the match to TRBD2 covers 10 bases. The CDR3 spans 16 residues. Trimming removed 0 bases from V and 5 bases from J; junction bases left unmatched: 6. The V gene's germline CDR1 is SGHRS and CDR2 YFSETQ. The DNA of the CDR3 is TGCGCCAGCAGCTTGGCCGAGCGGGGGGGTCGAGATACGCAGTATTTT. Translated, it gives CASSLAERGGRDTQYF.

This chain uses TRBV7-9 with TRBJ1-2; a weak D match, TRBD1 (6 bases). The V end lost 5 bases, the J end lost 8 bases, and 15 bases lay between the germline ends. This CDR3 comprises 13 residues. Per the germline V gene, CDR1 is SEHNR and CDR2 is FQNEAQ (reference sequence). CDR3 nucleotides: TGTGCCAGCAGCCAACAGGGTACTTTAGGCTACACCTTC. This encodes CASSQQGTLGYTF.

CDR3 in DNA: TGCGCCAGCAGCATTAATACCGGGGAGCTGTTTTTT. Its translation is CASSINTGELFF. The chain combines TRBV5-1 with TRBJ2-2; D uncertain. Germline loops: CDR1 SGHRS, CDR2 YFSETQ. CDR3 length: 12 amino acids. Trimming shortened V by 4 bases and J by 5 bases, and 6 bases separated the two germline ends. Drawing the rest from reference TRBV5-1 and TRBJ2-2, the complete variable domain is KAGVTQTPRYLIKTRGQQVTLSCSPISGHRSVSWYQQTPGQGLQFLFEYFSETQRNKGNFPGRFSGRQFSNSRSEMNVSTLELGDSALYLCASSINTGELFFGEGSRLTVL.

V and J are TRBV4-2 and TRBJ2-2; the match to TRBD1 covers 9 bases. This CDR3 comprises 16 residues. Germline V lookup: CDR1 LGHNA, CDR2 YNFKEQ. Germline trimming cut 1 base from V and 5 bases from J; bases unmatched to any gene: 5. The CDR3 region has the DNA TGTGCCAGCAGCCAAGCAGACAGGGGGTCGACCGGGGAGCTGTTTTTT. It translates to CASSQADRGSTGELFF.

This rearrangement joins TRBV7-9 to TRBJ1-6, with 7 bases matching TRBD1. Germline-derived CDR1 and CDR2 are SEHNR and FQNEAQ (reference sequence). V shed 5 bases and J 16 bases; nucleotides not matched to a gene: 5. The CDR3 is made up of 11 amino acids. Written as DNA, the CDR3 is TGTGCCAGCAGCCTCGGGACAGAGCTCCACTTT. Its translation is CASSLGTELHF.

This chain links TRBV27 with TRBJ2-2; D remains ambiguous. Trimming removed 7 bases at V and 3 bases at J, with 9 bases between. The CDR3 is 13 residues long. Germline V lookup: CDR1 MNHEY, CDR2 SMNVEV (reference sequence). The CDR3 loop reads CASTPRDTGELFF. DNA for the CDR3: TGTGCCAGCACCCCACGGGACACCGGGGAGCTGTTTTTT.

The V gene is TRBV9, the J gene TRBJ1-1; possible D gene TRBD1, 5 bases. The germline CDR1 and CDR2 sequences are SGDLS and YYNGEE. Trimming pared 4 bases from V and 4 bases from J, leaving 14 bases between. The CDR3 contains 14 residues. The CDR3 nucleotides read TGTGCCAGCAGCTTCCGCGGGGGTCTCACTGAAGCTTTCTTT. Translating it yields CASSFRGGLTEAFF. The whole variable domain, remainder taken from reference TRBV9 and TRBJ1-1, is DSGVTQTPKHLITATGQRVTLRCSPRSGDLSVYWYQQSLDQGLQFLIQYYNGEERAKGNILERFSAQQFPDLHSELNLSSLELGDSALYFCASSFRGGLTEAFFGQGTRLTVV.